The entry below describes one TCR beta chain. No antigen is known for it. This record belongs to a study of T cells expressing NK-cell markers. At the level of the study: The eight sequenced donors comprised seven who were HCMV-seropositive and one who was seronegative.

The CDR3 covers 13 residues. Per germline, CDR1 SGHTA and CDR2 FQGNSA. Study-level findings and limits: A range of roughly 1.0-7.0% of CD8+ T cells consisted of dominant NKG2C+ clonotypes in 6 or 7 donors.

TCRdb reprocessed the 5' RACE reads and keeps a single row for each CDR3 protein, giving no DNA. The table for this sample gives some 340,000 distinct CDR3 sequences. Sequenced sample: blood T cells: a sorted CD56 or NKG2C T cell subset, CD4+ or CD8+ T cells, or bulk PBMC T cells (not recorded which). This rearrangement joins TRBV7-2 to TRBJ2-5; the TCRdb D gene call, TRBD2, has no DNA to confirm it. This sequence originates from a man aged 18 to 70 in good health. The CDR3 protein is CATSLAGEKTQYF.